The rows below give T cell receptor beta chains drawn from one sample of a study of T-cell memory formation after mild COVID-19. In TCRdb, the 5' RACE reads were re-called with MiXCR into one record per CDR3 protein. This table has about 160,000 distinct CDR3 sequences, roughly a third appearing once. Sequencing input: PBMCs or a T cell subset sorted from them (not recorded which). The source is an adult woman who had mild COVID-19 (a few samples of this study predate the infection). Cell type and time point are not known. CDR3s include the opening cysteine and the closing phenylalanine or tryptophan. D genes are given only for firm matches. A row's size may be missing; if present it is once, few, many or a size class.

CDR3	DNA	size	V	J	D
CASSARTSGRAEQFF	TGTGCCAGCAGCGCAAGGACTAGCGGGAGAGCTGAGCAGTTCTTC	.	TRBV9	TRBJ2-1	TRBD2
CSARDGLTGAATQYF	TGCAGTGCTAGAGATGGCCTCACCGGGGCAGCTACGCAGTATTTT	.	TRBV20-1	TRBJ2-3	.
CASSLQGRGTEAFF	TGTGCCAGCAGCTTACAGGGTCGGGGCACTGAAGCTTTCTTT	.	TRBV5-1	TRBJ1-1	.
CASSSRGGVTTEAFF	TGTGCCAGCAGTTCGCGTGGAGGGGTCACCACTGAAGCTTTCTTT	few	TRBV28	TRBJ1-1	.
CSVVIREGPYNEQFF	TGCAGCGTTGTCATACGGGAGGGCCCCTACAATGAGCAGTTCTTC	few	TRBV29-1	TRBJ2-1	TRBD2
CASSPRPLLAKNIQYF	TGTGCCAGCAGCCCCCGCCCCCTTCTAGCCAAAAACATTCAGTACTTC	.	TRBV7-2	TRBJ2-4	.
CASSYSGIHTPNEQYF	TGTGCCAGCAGTTACTCGGGCATCCATACGCCCAACGAGCAGTACTTC	.	TRBV6-5	TRBJ2-7	.
CSAVTGELEYGYTF	TGCAGCGCCGTGACAGGGGAGTTGGAATATGGCTACACCTTC	.	TRBV29-1	TRBJ1-2	TRBD1
CATTPGGGRETQYF	TGTGCCACCACTCCGGGAGGTGGAAGGGAGACCCAGTACTTC	few	TRBV15	TRBJ2-5	TRBD2
CASSPALNEKLFF	TGTGCTAGCAGCCCGGCCCTTAATGAAAAACTGTTTTTT	.	TRBV7-7	TRBJ1-4	.
CASSLEPSVPDTQYF	TGCGCCAGCAGCTTGGAACCCTCTGTCCCAGATACGCAGTATTTT	.	TRBV5-1	TRBJ2-3	.
CASSLGQVANEKLFF	TGTGCCAGCAGCTTGGGGCAGGTCGCGAATGAAAAACTGTTTTTT	.	TRBV7-9	TRBJ1-4	.
CASSPGQGIYEQYF	TGTGCCAGCAGTCCCGGACAGGGGATCTACGAGCAGTACTTC	.	TRBV6-5	TRBJ2-7	TRBD1
CASSELMATWGRNEQFF	TGTGCCAGCAGTGAATTGATGGCGACTTGGGGGAGGAATGAGCAGTTCTTC	few	TRBV2	TRBJ2-1	.
CASSQVSTGGSPLHF	TGCGCCAGCAGCCAAGTGTCTACAGGCGGCTCACCCCTCCACTTT	few	TRBV4-1	TRBJ1-6	.
CSAYLAGETYEQYF	TGCAGTGCTTACCTAGCGGGAGAAACCTACGAGCAGTACTTC	.	TRBV20-1	TRBJ2-7	TRBD2
CASSLREGLGETQYF	TGTGCCAGCAGCCTCAGAGAGGGGCTCGGGGAGACCCAGTACTTC	.	TRBV9	TRBJ2-5	.
CASSLEALTGNQPQHF	TGCGCCAGCAGCTTGGAGGCCCTGACAGGCAATCAGCCCCAGCATTTT	few	TRBV5-1	TRBJ1-5	.
CASSPLAGGNQETQYF	TGCGCCAGCAGCCCGCTAGCGGGAGGGAACCAAGAGACCCAGTACTTC	.	TRBV5-1	TRBJ2-5	TRBD2
CASSLEEGYGYTF	TGTGCCAGCAGCTTGGAAGAGGGCTATGGCTACACCTTC	.	TRBV7-9	TRBJ1-2	.
CAWSVNYGYTF	TGTGCCTGGAGTGTGAACTATGGCTACACCTTC	.	TRBV30	TRBJ1-2	.
CASTRDSRQETQYF	TGTGCCAGCACCCGGGACTCACGCCAAGAGACCCAGTACTTC	few	TRBV28	TRBJ2-5	.
CASSHRDPVKTFF	TGTGCCAGCAGCCACCGGGACCCAGTGAAGACTTTCTTT	few	TRBV7-9	TRBJ1-1	.